This T cell receptor (beta chain) appears in the sequencing data of a study of blood T cells in healthy people across ages. Whole-study findings and limits: Unknown CMV status may confound age-related changes in expanded clones. PBMCs went unsorted, and a conclusive naive versus antigen-experienced comparison was therefore prevented.

For the second PCR, which ran for about 7 to 11 cycles, a sample-barcoded 5' primer and a J-beta primer mix were used. TCRdb re-called the 5' RACE reads through MiXCR, storing one row per CDR3 protein. The data contain approximately 810,000 distinct CDR3 sequences, about 37% of them singletons. On this clonotype: Antigen unknown.

CDR1 and CDR2 from the germline V gene are DFQATT and SNEGSKA (reference sequence). The CDR3 loop spans 11 amino acids. The V gene lost 6 bases and the J gene lost 1 base, with 6 bases spanning the gap. Each individual donor underwent a draw of approximately 10 milliliters of peripheral blood. The total RNA that was extracted per sample amounted to at least 6 micrograms. V gene TRBV20-1 combines with J gene TRBJ1-1, with no clear D. This clonotype originated in a man between 18 and 35 years old in good health. The specimen sequenced was blood. The CDR3 here is CSAGPNTEAFF. DNA of the CDR3: TGCAGTGCCGGCCCGAACACTGAAGCTTTCTTT.